A selection of T cell receptor beta chains follows, all from one sample in a study of early T cells in non-severe SARS-CoV-2 infection. TCRdb re-derived calls from the 5' RACE reads in MiXCR, one entry per CDR3 protein. The sample consists of tens of thousands of distinct CDR3 sequences, 13% to 15% of them appearing once. Sequencing was done on a sample of whole blood. The source is an adult who was a healthcare worker with PCR-confirmed SARS-CoV-2 infection or an uninfected control (not recorded which). Both conserved end residues are part of each CDR3. Each record gives: clone size, D gene, V gene, J gene, CDR3 protein, CDR3 DNA. A D gene is named only where the DNA matches it firmly. The size entry is marked missing in some rows and otherwise reads once, few, many or a size class.

-,-,TRBV30,TRBJ1-5,CAWSAGSNQPQHF,TGTGCCTGGAGCGCGGGGAGCAATCAGCCCCAGCATTTT
-,-,TRBV21-1,TRBJ2-7,CASSKEEGRDSYEQYF,TGTGCCAGCAGCAAAGAGGAGGGAAGGGATTCCTACGAGCAGTACTTC
few,-,TRBV6-1,TRBJ1-5,CATNNQPQHF,TGTGCCACCAATAATCAGCCCCAGCATTTT
many,TRBD1,TRBV3-1,TRBJ1-5,CASSQGQGPRPQHF,TGTGCCAGCAGCCAAGGACAGGGCCCGCGGCCCCAGCATTTT
few,-,TRBV5-6,TRBJ1-1,CASSLAGLRTEAFF,TGTGCCAGCAGCTTAGCGGGACTTAGGACTGAAGCTTTCTTT
few,-,TRBV20-1,TRBJ2-2,CSATTNTGELFF,TGCAGTGCAACAACGAACACCGGGGAGCTGTTTTTT
-,TRBD2,TRBV7-2,TRBJ2-3,CASSSPRTSGTDTQYF,TGTGCCAGCAGCTCCCCCAGGACTAGCGGCACAGATACGCAGTATTTT
few,-,TRBV13,TRBJ2-5,CASSFRGTLQGTQYF,TGTGCCAGCAGCTTCCGGGGCACGCTGCAAGGCACCCAGTACTTC
few,-,TRBV29-1,TRBJ2-7,CSVGGRGEYEQYF,TGCAGCGTTGGAGGCAGGGGAGAATACGAGCAGTACTTC
-,TRBD1,TRBV20-1,TRBJ1-1,CSARRSGTGNTEAFF,TGCAGTGCTAGAAGATCCGGGACAGGGAACACTGAAGCTTTCTTT
few,TRBD1,TRBV6-5,TRBJ1-3,CASSNNRGGGGNTIYF,TGTGCCAGCAGTAACAACAGGGGAGGCGGTGGAAACACCATATATTTT
-,-,TRBV6-6,TRBJ2-7,CASSFLGSSPYEQYF,TGTGCCAGCAGTTTCCTGGGGAGTAGCCCCTACGAGCAGTACTTC
many,-,TRBV7-8,TRBJ1-1,CASSLGENTEAFF,TGCGCCAGCAGCTTGGGAGAGAACACTGAAGCTTTCTTT
few,-,TRBV12-3/TRBV12-4,TRBJ2-2,CASSPATYGVTGELFF,TGTGCCAGCAGCCCCGCGACCTACGGAGTCACCGGGGAGCTGTTTTTT
-,TRBD1,TRBV7-8,TRBJ1-1,CASSSSGTAEAFF,TGTGCCAGCAGCTCCAGTGGGACAGCTGAAGCTTTCTTT
few,TRBD1,TRBV2,TRBJ1-6,CASSRGDRVNSPLHF,TGTGCCAGCAGCCGGGGGGACAGGGTGAATTCACCCCTCCACTTT